This T cell receptor (beta chain) is drawn from a study of blood T cell repertoires in COVID-19. Study-wide background: T cells, B-cell-depleted T cells, or PBMCs provided the cDNA or gDNA that served as material.

Repertoires were generated with immunoSEQ multiplex PCR, while TCRdb's copy carries only in-frame clones and drops some. This sample has approximately 150,000 clones; around 87% occur once, and the top ten carry roughly two fifths. Unmatched junction bases numbered 17, after V lost 5 bases and J lost 7 bases. Germline assignment: CDR1 LNHDA and CDR2 SQIVND (reference sequence). This CDR3 spans 17 amino acids. V is TRBV19 and J is TRBJ1-5; TRBD1 agrees at 7 bases. The clonotype was recovered from a man aged 50-59 years who had recovered from COVID-19. The source material was peripheral blood. The CDR3 loop is CASSDYGRGDRGQPQHF. The CDR3 DNA follows: TGTGCCAGTAGTGACTACGGCAGGGGGGATAGAGGACAGCCCCAGCATTTT.